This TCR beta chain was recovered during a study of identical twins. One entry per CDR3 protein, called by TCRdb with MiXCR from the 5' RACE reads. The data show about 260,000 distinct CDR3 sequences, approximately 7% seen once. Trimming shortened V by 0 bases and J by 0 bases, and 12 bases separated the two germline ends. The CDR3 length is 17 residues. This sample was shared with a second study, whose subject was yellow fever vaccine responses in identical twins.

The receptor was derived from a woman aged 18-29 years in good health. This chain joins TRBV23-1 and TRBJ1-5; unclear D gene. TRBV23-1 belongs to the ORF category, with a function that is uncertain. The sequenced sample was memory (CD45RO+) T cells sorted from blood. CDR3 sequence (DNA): TGCGCCAGCAGTCAATCCTTCCTCCAATATAGCAATCAGCCCCAGCATTTT. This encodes CASSQSFLQYSNQPQHF.